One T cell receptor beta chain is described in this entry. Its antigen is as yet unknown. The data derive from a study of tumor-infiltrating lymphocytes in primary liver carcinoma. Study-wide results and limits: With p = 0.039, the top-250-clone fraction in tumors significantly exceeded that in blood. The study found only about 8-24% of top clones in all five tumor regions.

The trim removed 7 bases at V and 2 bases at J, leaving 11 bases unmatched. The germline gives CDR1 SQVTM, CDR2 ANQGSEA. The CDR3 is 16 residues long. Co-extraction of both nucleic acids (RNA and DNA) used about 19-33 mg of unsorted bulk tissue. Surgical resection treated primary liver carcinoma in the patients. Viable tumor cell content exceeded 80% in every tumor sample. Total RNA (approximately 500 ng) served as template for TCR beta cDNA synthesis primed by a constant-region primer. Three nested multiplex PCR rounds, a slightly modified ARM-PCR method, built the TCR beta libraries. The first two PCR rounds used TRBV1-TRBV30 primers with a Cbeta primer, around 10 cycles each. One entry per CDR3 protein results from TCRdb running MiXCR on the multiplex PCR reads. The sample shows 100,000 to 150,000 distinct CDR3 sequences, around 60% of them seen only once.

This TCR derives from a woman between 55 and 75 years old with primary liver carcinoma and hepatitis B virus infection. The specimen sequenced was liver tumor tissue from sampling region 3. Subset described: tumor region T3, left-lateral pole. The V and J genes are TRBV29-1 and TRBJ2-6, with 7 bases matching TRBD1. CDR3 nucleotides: TGCAGCGCCTGGGCAGGGGGTGTTACTGGGGCCAACGTCCTGACTTTC. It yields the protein CSAWAGGVTGANVLTF.